The present T cell receptor beta chain was sequenced within a study of T cells in women clearing cervical HPV infection listed by TCRdb under 2018. For context, the study as a whole: The cases were fewer than 30 women with histologically confirmed HPV16-related CIN3 or worse, and 2 of these cases were invasive cancers. The controls were fewer than 30 women whose single incident HPV16 infection cleared within 12 months with no development of precancer or cancer. Blood from cases was drawn at the visit where the lesion was first identified, while blood from controls was drawn once the infection was no longer detected. Among cases, blood sampling occurred a median of roughly 160 days after lesion detection, with an interquartile range of roughly 90 to 200 days. Because only a few women had HLA typing data, the possibility that HLA type acted as a confounder could not be ruled out. An exploratory proof-of-principle case-control study, nested within the Guanacaste HPV Natural History Study in Costa Rica, was conducted to compare TCR repertoires across cervical HPV16 outcomes. Cases and controls were matched on age within five years and on year of sample collection. Cases had a median age of roughly 30 years compared with 38 for controls, and baseline characteristics showed no significant differences between the groups. In the parent cohort, 9,000 to 11,000 women aged 18 or older were enrolled in Guanacaste, Costa Rica, during about 1993 to 1994 and were followed for more than 6 years. Quality controls consisted of five blinded duplicates per group, for a total of some 60 samples made up of roughly 50 participants and roughly ten replicates.

TCR beta CDR3 regions were amplified by multiplex PCR from an average of roughly 1.3 ug genomic DNA per sample using the immunoSEQ assay. The assay corrected primer bias using a complete synthetic TCR repertoire to establish an amplification baseline. Amplicons were sequenced on the Illumina platform. In the original analysis: Sequences were error-corrected by clustering with frequency ratios and a modified nearest-neighbor algorithm, then analyzed in the immunoSEQ Analyzer with IMGT gene definitions. TCR richness and evenness were averaged over 20 rarefaction repeats at each rarefaction depth, excluding samples with fewer sequences than the depth. Wilcoxon rank sum tests with FDR correction were used to compare V, D and J gene relative abundances between the groups. An intraclass correlation of roughly 95% for TCR richness and an average of around 80% across over 65 gene segments were obtained from the blinded duplicates. TCRdb stores this immuneACCESS table with in-frame sequences only. Part of the clones is absent; in the studies checked, under half of the shortfall reflects unresolved V genes, and no reason is known for the rest. V and J calls and clone size come straight from that table; D and trimming were deduced from the DNA. The table for this sample records about 22,000 clones. 4.5% to 5% of the sample is taken by the ten largest.

What the work shows at the level of the full study, not this receptor alone: Because T-cell numbers per sample were unknown, differences in richness could reflect varying T-cell content rather than repertoire biology. Across sequencing depths, CIN3+ cases showed significantly higher TCR repertoire richness than controls, but evenness did not differ between the groups. The cross-sectional design could not show whether associations preceded infection or resulted from it; effector/memory subsets and HPV-specific T cells were not isolated. Lower TRBV6-7 relative abundance was observed in cases than in controls (roughly 0.12% versus 0.15%; Bonferroni P = 0.0008). Random forest classifiers that combined richness and V gene abundances separated cases from controls with an estimated AUC of less than 0.85.

V is cut by 4 bases and J by 4 bases, and the space between the germline ends is 21 bases. The germline V gene (reference sequence) supplies CDR1 LGHDT and CDR2 YNNKEL. The CDR3 contains 17 residues, cysteine and phenylalanine counted. Only the CDR3 bases that were read are kept: 42 of them, in frame from base 1. With regard to this clone: What this receptor recognizes is not known. The observed sequence ends 3 residues before the CDR3 terminus, with the missing tail filled in from the germline J gene.

Every participant had a single incident cervical HPV16 infection, and women with prevalent HPV16 infections were excluded. Cervical HPV DNA was detected by MY09/MY11 PCR and genotyped by dot-blot hybridization. Around 16 mL of heparinized blood was centrifuged, after which the buffy coat was aliquoted, frozen at -30 degrees C, and then stored at -80 degrees C. Genomic DNA was extracted from buffy coat specimens using QIAGEN kits. Sequences were obtained from blood buffy coat. The TCR sequence derives from a woman between 18 and 70 years old with a cervical HPV16 infection that either progressed to CIN3+ or cleared (not recorded which). This chain is built from TRBV3-1 (or the pseudogene TRBV3-2) and TRBJ2-3, with TRBD2 tentatively as D gene (6 bases match). The part of the CDR3 DNA that was read is TGTGCCAGCAGCCCAGAGGTTACGGGAGCGGTTTCAGATACG. The resulting protein is CASSPEVTGAVSDT. The complete CDR3 protein is CASSPEVTGAVSDTQYF.